Presented here are 5 T cell receptor beta chains from one specimen sequenced in a study of T cells after yellow fever vaccination. A single record per CDR3 protein comes from TCRdb applying MiXCR to the 5' RACE reads. The top ten hold 17% of the sample, which has approximately 580,000 distinct CDR3 sequences, 17% seen once. The sequenced sample was PBMCs, obtained more than 4 days after the first yellow fever vaccination. Source of these receptors: a young man who received the YFV17D yellow fever vaccine.

In DNA, the CDR3 is TGCGCCAGCAGTCTACCCCCTCGGTACAATGAGCAGTTCTTC. As protein: CASSLPPRYNEQFF. The chain carries TRBV5-1 and TRBJ2-1; D is unclear. Germline V CDR1 and CDR2: SGHRS, YFSETQ. V lost 5 bases to trimming and J lost 4 bases, with 13 bases between them. The CDR3 consists of 14 residues.

In this sample, this clonotype turned up a few times. The V call is TRBV5-6, the J call TRBJ2-4, with D tentatively TRBD1 or TRBD2 (5 bases each). CDR3 length equals 16 residues. Germline V gives CDR1 SGHDT, CDR2 YYEEEE. Trimming pared 1 base from V and 1 base from J, leaving 12 bases between. The CDR3 protein is CASSLRGDRAKNIQYF. The CDR3, as DNA: TGTGCCAGCAGCTTGCGAGGGGATCGGGCCAAAAACATTCAGTACTTC.

The gene calls are TRBV29-1 and TRBJ2-5; a weak D match, TRBD1 (5 bases). This CDR3 region has 14 residues. V was pared by 3 bases and J by 1 base, with 12 bases between. Germline assignment: CDR1 SQVTM and CDR2 ANQGSEA. The CDR3 DNA reads as TGCAGCGTTGAGCCTTTAGACAGCCAAGAGACCCAGTACTTC. It specifies CSVEPLDSQETQYF.

CDR3 coding DNA: TGTGCCAGCACCCAGGGGGGGGAAGGCTACACCTTC. Translation: CASTQGGEGYTF. This chain links TRBV12-3 or TRBV12-4 with TRBJ1-2, with 7 bases that match TRBD1. The CDR3 has 12 residues. J was trimmed by 8 bases and V by 7 bases; bases with no gene match: 7.

V is TRBV29-1 and J is TRBJ2-5; D not certain. This CDR3 spans 14 amino acids. Trimming cost V 1 base and J 5 bases, with 14 bases left between them. CDR1 is SQVTM and CDR2 is ANQGSEA in the germline V gene. Here the CDR3 DNA reads TGCAGCGTTGAAGGTCCCCCCCAGATGGAGACCCAGTACTTC. It translates to CSVEGPPQMETQYF.